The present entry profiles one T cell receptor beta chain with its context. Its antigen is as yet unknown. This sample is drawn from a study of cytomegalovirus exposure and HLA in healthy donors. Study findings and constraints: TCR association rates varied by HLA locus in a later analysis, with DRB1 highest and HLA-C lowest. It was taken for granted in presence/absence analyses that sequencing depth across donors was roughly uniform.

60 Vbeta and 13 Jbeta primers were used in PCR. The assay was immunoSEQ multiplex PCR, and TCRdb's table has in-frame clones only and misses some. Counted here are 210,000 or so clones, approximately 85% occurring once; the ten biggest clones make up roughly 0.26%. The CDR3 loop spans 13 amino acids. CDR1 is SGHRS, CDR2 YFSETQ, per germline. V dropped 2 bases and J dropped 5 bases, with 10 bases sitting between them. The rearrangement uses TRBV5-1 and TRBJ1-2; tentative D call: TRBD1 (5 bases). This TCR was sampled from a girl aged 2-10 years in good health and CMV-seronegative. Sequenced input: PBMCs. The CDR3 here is CASSFGGRYGYTF. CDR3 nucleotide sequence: TGCGCCAGCAGCTTCGGGGGGAGGTATGGCTACACCTTC.